These T cell receptor beta chains were read from a single sample in a study of shared clonotypes between healthy human individuals. Only in-frame clones appear in the TCRdb table, and some are missing; sequencing was by immunoSEQ multiplex PCR. The table has some 630,000 clones, about two thirds seen once; the top ten hold 1.8%. Material for sequencing was memory CD4+ T cells sorted from blood. These receptors were taken from a woman under 40 in good health. Each CDR3 is given with its conserved first and last residue. Fields, in order: CDR3 protein, CDR3 DNA, V gene, J gene, D gene, clone size. A D gene is named only where the DNA matches it firmly. Only some rows state a clone size, as once, few, many or a class for expanded clones.

CASSGWTGGYNEQFF	TGTGCCAGCAGCGGATGGACAGGGGGCTACAATGAGCAGTTCTTC	TRBV9	TRBJ2-1	TRBD1	-
CASSLVARTGARGYTF	TGTGCCAGCAGCTTAGTTGCCCGGACAGGGGCTCGTGGCTACACCTTC	TRBV7-9	TRBJ1-2	TRBD1	-
CASSPAGALPYRGYGYTF	TGTGCCAGCTCACCAGCGGGGGCCCTGCCCTACAGGGGCTATGGCTACACCTTC	TRBV18	TRBJ1-2	TRBD1	once
CASSETSYEQYF	TGTGCCAGCAGCGAAACAAGCTACGAGCAGTACTTC	TRBV9	TRBJ2-7	-	-
CAWIGSPGQQETQYF	TGTGCCTGGATAGGGTCCCCCGGACAGCAAGAGACCCAGTACTTC	TRBV30	TRBJ2-5	-	-
CASSKVQGYEQYF	TGTGCCAGCAGCAAAGTGCAGGGGTACGAGCAGTACTTC	TRBV21-1	TRBJ2-7	-	-
CASSPGGEVYNEQFF	TGCGCCAGCAGCCCTGGGGGGGAGGTCTACAATGAGCAGTTCTTC	TRBV5-1	TRBJ2-1	TRBD2	few
CAWTGAGANVLTF	TGTGCCTGGACAGGGGCCGGGGCCAACGTCCTGACTTTC	TRBV30	TRBJ2-6	-	few
CASSGGTDRVGQPQHF	TGTGCCAGCAGTGGAGGTACGGACAGGGTTGGGCAGCCCCAGCATTTT	TRBV25-1	TRBJ1-5	TRBD1	-
CASSVVSGRALGEQFF	TGTGCCAGCAGCGTAGTTAGCGGGAGGGCCTTGGGTGAGCAGTTCTTC	TRBV9	TRBJ2-1	TRBD2	-
CATREGLGNYGYTF	TGTGCCACCAGAGAAGGGCTGGGGAACTATGGCTACACCTTC	TRBV2	TRBJ1-2	-	-
CASSWIGWGPSGANVLTF	TGCGCCAGCAGCTGGATAGGGTGGGGTCCCTCTGGGGCCAACGTCCTGACTTTC	TRBV5-1	TRBJ2-6	-	once
CASSVTGYYEQFF	TGTGCCAGCAGCGTGACAGGGTACTATGAGCAGTTCTTC	TRBV21-1	TRBJ2-1	-	many
CASSFKTTGTERGQYF	TGTGCCAGCAGTTTCAAAACCACCGGGACAGAGAGGGGGCAGTACTTC	TRBV6-6	TRBJ2-7	TRBD1	-
CASSKDGRGQGDARAFYEQYF	TGTGCCAGCAGCAAAGATGGACGCGGACAGGGGGATGCTAGAGCGTTTTACGAGCAGTACTTC	TRBV21-1	TRBJ2-7	-	once
CSVRDARETQYF	TGCAGCGTCCGGGACGCACGAGAGACCCAGTACTTC	TRBV29-1	TRBJ2-5	-	few
CASSQRTDTGELFF	TGTGCCAGCTCACAAAGGACGGACACCGGGGAGCTGTTTTTT	TRBV18	TRBJ2-2	-	-
CASSSRDRGLNEQFF	TGTGCCAGCAGCTCCCGGGACAGGGGACTCAATGAGCAGTTCTTC	TRBV11-1	TRBJ2-1	TRBD1	-
CASSLVSGLETEQFF	TGTGCCAGCAGCTTAGTATCTGGACTTGAGACCGAGCAGTTCTTC	TRBV11-2	TRBJ2-1	-	-
CASSLDSTYNEQFF	TGCGCCAGCAGCCTAGACAGCACCTACAATGAGCAGTTCTTC	TRBV5-1	TRBJ2-1	-	-
CASSMYGKGDQPQHF	TGTGCCAGTAGTATGTACGGCAAGGGGGATCAGCCCCAGCATTTT	TRBV19	TRBJ1-5	-	-
CASSQDWARGRLNEQFF	TGTGCCAGCAGCCAAGATTGGGCCAGGGGGCGATTGAATGAGCAGTTCTTC	TRBV14	TRBJ2-1	TRBD1	-
CASSLLDLQAEAFF	TGTGCCAGCAGCTTGTTAGATCTCCAGGCTGAAGCTTTCTTT	TRBV5-6	TRBJ1-1	-	-
CASSLGPEQPQHF	TGTGCCAGCAGCTTGGGGCCTGAGCAGCCCCAGCATTTT	TRBV11-2	TRBJ1-5	-	once
CASSAGQTYEQYF	TGTGCCAGCTCCGCGGGACAGACCTACGAGCAGTACTTC	TRBV18	TRBJ2-7	-	-
CASSGLASAGANVLTF	TGTGCCAGCAGCGGACTAGCTTCTGCTGGGGCCAACGTCCTGACTTTC	TRBV2	TRBJ2-6	TRBD2	-
CASSLGDRSTDTQYF	TGCGCCAGCAGCTTGGGGGACCGGTCCACAGATACGCAGTATTTT	TRBV5-1	TRBJ2-3	-	-
CASSLADSGRFETQYF	TGTGCCAGCAGCCTCGCCGATAGCGGGAGATTTGAGACCCAGTACTTC	TRBV4-2	TRBJ2-5	TRBD2	-
CASSFIASGSVTGELFF	TGTGCCAGCAGCTTTATTGCTAGCGGGAGTGTCACCGGGGAGCTGTTTTTT	TRBV7-9	TRBJ2-2	TRBD2	-
CASSDWLRGDTQYF	TGTGCCAGCAGTGACTGGCTTCGGGGAGATACGCAGTATTTT	TRBV2	TRBJ2-3	-	few
CASVADSYGYTF	TGTGCCAGCGTTGCGGACAGCTATGGCTACACCTTC	TRBV2	TRBJ1-2	-	-
CASSLKPGSYEQYF	TGTGCCAGCAGCTTAAAACCGGGGTCCTACGAGCAGTACTTC	TRBV7-7	TRBJ2-7	-	-
CATSKGQPHLFF	TGTGCCACCAGCAAGGGACAGCCCCATCTCTTTTTT	TRBV15	TRBJ2-3	TRBD1	-
CSAKLAPSVNEQFF	TGCAGCGCTAAACTAGCCCCCTCTGTGAACGAGCAGTTCTTC	TRBV29-1	TRBJ2-1	-	few
CASSIRGTSGRLSVVFF	TGTGCCAGTAGTATTCGGGGGACTAGCGGGAGACTGTCAGTGGTGTTCTTC	TRBV19	TRBJ2-1	TRBD2	-
CATSRRDGQNEKLFF	TGTGCCACCAGCAGAAGGGACGGACAAAATGAAAAACTGTTTTTT	TRBV15	TRBJ1-4	-	-
CASSFLGDRTGNTIYF	TGCGCCAGCAGCTTCTTAGGGGACAGGACTGGAAACACCATATATTTT	TRBV5-1	TRBJ1-3	TRBD1	few
CASSSTQNYGYTF	TGCGCCAGCAGTTCTACCCAGAACTATGGCTACACCTTC	TRBV5-1	TRBJ1-2	-	-
CASRVSANEQFF	TGCGCCAGCAGGGTCTCGGCAAATGAGCAGTTCTTC	TRBV5-1	TRBJ2-1	-	-
CASSANRVETQYF	TGTGCCAGTAGTGCGAACAGGGTGGAGACCCAGTACTTC	TRBV19	TRBJ2-5	-	-
CASSNSIVTETQPQHF	TGTGCCAGTAGTAACTCGATTGTCACAGAAACTCAGCCCCAGCATTTT	TRBV19	TRBJ1-5	-	-